These 27 T cell receptor beta chains were all obtained from the same sample, sequenced in a study of cytotoxic CD8 clonotypes in ibrutinib-treated CLL listed by TCRdb under 2021. Reading the label with the study, this specimen's time point is: progressive disease on ibrutinib. Preparation of the library involved the immunoSEQ multiplex PCR assay. TCRdb stores this immuneACCESS table with in-frame sequences only. Part of the clones is absent; in the studies checked, under half of the shortfall reflects unresolved V genes, and no reason is known for the rest. The sample contains about 74,000 clones, 65% to 85% of them found a single time. The ten largest account for 7.5% to 8% of the sample. The sequencing used PBMCs, collected at disease progression, from a patient treated with ibrutinib. The source of these receptors is a human donor with chronic lymphocytic leukemia.

The J gene is TRBJ1-2, the V gene TRBV19; 7 bases match TRBD1. The germline V gene encodes CDR1 LNHDA and CDR2 SQIVND (reference sequence). The junction had 0 bases not matched to a gene; V was cut back by 2 bases and J by 3 bases. The CDR3 is 13 amino acids. The CDR3 DNA follows: TGTGCCAGTAGTATACAGGGGGACTATGGCTACACCTTC. Its translation: CASSIQGDYGYTF. The full variable domain, in which reference TRBV19 and TRBJ1-2 provide the parts outside the CDR3, is DGGITQSPKYLFRKEGQNVTLSCEQNLNHDAMYWYRQDPGQGLRLIYYSQIVNDFQKGDIAEGYSVSREKKESFPLTVTSAQKNPTAFYLCASSIQGDYGYTFGSGTRLTVV.

This chain joins TRBV6-1 and TRBJ1-6; D not resolved. The germline V and J ends were trimmed by 4 bases and 9 bases, with 7 bases remaining between them. Germline CDR1 is MNHNS and CDR2 is SASEGT. The CDR3 covers 12 residues. The CDR3 DNA reads as TGTGCCAGCAGTGGCAGCCGTTCACCCCTCCACTTT. Amino acids: CASSGSRSPLHF.

The V call is TRBV13, the J call TRBJ2-7; D is uncertain. Germline CDR1 PRHDT, CDR2 FYEKMQ (reference sequence). The V end was cut by 1 base, the J end by 1 base, with 5 bases between. The CDR3 extends over 13 amino acids. The CDR3 sequence: CASSLVGSYEQYF. The CDR3 DNA follows: TGTGCCAGCAGCTTAGTAGGGTCCTACGAGCAGTACTTC.

The chain couples TRBV27 to TRBJ2-5; D is uncertain. The V end was cut by 4 bases, the J end by 5 bases, with 11 bases between. The CDR3 runs to 13 residues. CDR1 and CDR2 (germline): MNHEY, SMNVEV (reference sequence). The chain's CDR3 is CASSSPSRETQYF. The CDR3 region has the DNA TGTGCCAGCAGTTCCCCTTCGAGGGAGACCCAGTACTTC.

The chain is built from TRBV29-1 and TRBJ2-7; 8 nucleotides match TRBD2. CDR1 and CDR2 (germline): SQVTM, ANQGSEA. V trimming: 0 bases; J trimming: 4 bases; junction bases outside the gene matches: 8. The CDR3 totals 15 residues. The CDR3 loop is CSVEDTSGDWYEQYF. The CDR3 DNA reads as TGCAGCGTTGAAGATACTAGCGGAGACTGGTACGAGCAGTACTTC.

The chain recombines TRBV1 with TRBJ2-3. TRBV1 is recorded as a pseudogene. The CDR3 has 18 amino acids. The CDR3 DNA is TGCACCAGCAGCCAAAGCGTGTTATCGGGGGCCCGCACAGATACGCAGTATTTT. This gives the protein CTSSQSVLSGARTDTQYF.

The chain employs TRBV29-1 and TRBJ1-3; D call uncertain. Germline-derived CDR1 and CDR2 are SQVTM and ANQGSEA. Trimming removed 6 bases at V and 0 bases at J, with 6 bases between. This CDR3 region has 12 residues. The CDR3 is CSVTNSGNTIYF. The CDR3 DNA is TGCAGCGTGACCAACTCTGGAAACACCATATATTTT.

For the CDR3, the DNA is TGCGCCAGCAGTGAGTCGGGGGAGAATCAGCCCCAGCATTTT. It codes for CASSESGENQPQHF. V is TRBV10-1 and J is TRBJ1-5; TRBD1 is a possible D gene (5 bases). V dropped 0 bases and J dropped 4 bases, with 7 bases sitting between them. CDR3 size: 14 residues. From germline, CDR1 is WNHNN and CDR2 SYGVQD (reference sequence).

V and J are TRBV21-1 and TRBJ1-2; the table calls TRBD1, which could not be checked here. TRBV21-1 is a known pseudogene. This CDR3 comprises 15 residues. The CDR3: CASREKGHGWYGYTF. CDR3 bases: TGTGCCAGCAGAGAAAAGGGACACGGGTGGTATGGCTACACCTTC.

The chain carries TRBV7-3 and TRBJ1-1; D gene uncertain. The CDR3 covers 17 residues. The ends were cut back, 1 base at V and 2 bases at J, with 17 bases in the middle. Per the germline V gene, CDR1 is SGHTA and CDR2 is FQGTGA. CDR3 nucleotides: TGTGCCAGCAGCTTAAGCAGTCCCGGGGTTCGCAACACTGAAGCTTTCTTT. Amino acids: CASSLSSPGVRNTEAFF.

This clone turned up a few times. The chain combines TRBV4-2 with TRBJ2-6; D is uncertain. Trimming took 1 base from V and 0 from J, leaving 4 bases between them. In germline, CDR1 is LGHNA, CDR2 YNFKEQ. This CDR3 comprises 15 residues. CDR3 residues: CASSQAVSGANVLTF. CDR3 nucleotides: TGTGCCAGCAGCCAAGCAGTCTCTGGGGCCAACGTCCTGACTTTC.

The chain couples TRBV2 to TRBJ1-2; the D is unclear. This CDR3 region has 16 residues. V was pared by 1 base and J by 0 bases, with 12 bases between. In germline, CDR1 is SNHLY, CDR2 FYNNEI. The CDR3 loop reads CASSEEGGFPNYGYTF. The CDR3 region has the DNA TGTGCCAGCAGTGAAGAGGGAGGATTTCCTAACTATGGCTACACCTTC.

This clone was detected once. The V call is TRBV18, the J call TRBJ1-4; 11 nucleotides line up with TRBD1. From germline, CDR1 is KGHSH and CDR2 LQKENI. CDR3 size: 14 residues. J gave up 8 bases and V 5 bases, and 4 bases lay outside the gene matches. CDR3 in DNA: TGTGCCAGCTCAGCCGGGACAGGGGGAGAAAAACTGTTTTTT. This codes for CASSAGTGGEKLFF.

The chain joins TRBV5-6 to TRBJ2-5; the D gene is possibly TRBD1 (5 bases). V lost 3 bases, J lost 4 bases, and 13 bases lay in between. The germline CDR1 and CDR2 sequences are SGHDT and YYEEEE. The CDR3 runs to 14 residues. The CDR3 sequence: CASSSPTGRETQYF. In DNA, the CDR3 is TGTGCCAGCAGCTCACCCACAGGACGAGAGACCCAGTACTTC.

A few counts support this clone. The rearrangement joins TRBV27 to TRBJ1-1; maybe TRBD1 (6 bases). Germline V gene lookup returns CDR1 MNHEY and CDR2 SMNVEV (reference sequence). V was trimmed by 6 bases and J by 1 base, leaving 12 bases between them. The CDR3 runs to 14 residues. CDR3 nucleotides: TGTGCCAGCAGACCCTTACAGGGGAACACTGAAGCTTTCTTT. Translation gives CASRPLQGNTEAFF.

The chain carries TRBV7-7 and TRBJ2-1, with unresolved D. Trimming took off 5 bases at V and 8 bases at J, with 22 bases between the two ends. The CDR3 is 16 amino acids. The germline V gene encodes CDR1 SSHAT and CDR2 FNYEAQ (reference sequence). The CDR3 region has the DNA TGTGCCAGCAGCCCCCGTGGGGTCGCCCAACCCGATGAGCAGTTCTTC. This translates into CASSPRGVAQPDEQFF.

J is TRBJ1-2 and V is TRBV13; a possible D gene is TRBD1 (6 bases). Germline V gene data show CDR1 as PRHDT and CDR2 as FYEKMQ (reference sequence). Trimming pared 1 base from V and 0 bases from J, leaving 18 bases between. The CDR3 extends over 18 amino acids. The CDR3 coding sequence is TGTGCCAGCAGCTTAGAGGGGTTCAGGGGTTGGGCTAACTATGGCTACACCTTC. Its protein product is CASSLEGFRGWANYGYTF.

The V gene is TRBV30, the J gene TRBJ1-3; tentative D call: TRBD1 (5 bases). Trimming stripped 2 bases from V and 0 bases from J, with 11 bases between. There are 15 residues in the CDR3. The germline CDR1 and CDR2 sequences are GTSNPN and SVGIG (reference sequence). CDR3: CAWSLGGPSGNTIYF. DNA for the CDR3: TGTGCCTGGAGTTTGGGGGGACCCTCTGGAAACACCATATATTTT.

The chain joins TRBV10-3 to TRBJ2-5, with 10 bases lining up with TRBD2. V lost 3 bases and J lost 5; bases outside the gene matches: 6. The CDR3 length is 15 residues. The germline gives CDR1 ENHRY, CDR2 SYGVKD. CDR3 nucleotide sequence: TGTGCCATCAGTGAATTTAGCGGGGGGCAGGAGACCCAGTACTTC. Residues: CAISEFSGGQETQYF.

This chain uses TRBV29-1 with TRBJ2-7, with a tentative D call TRBD2 (7 bases). This CDR3 region has 12 residues. The V end lost 7 bases, the J end lost 5 bases, and 15 bases lay between the germline ends. Looked up from germline, CDR1 is SQVTM and CDR2 is ANQGSEA. DNA of the CDR3: TGCAGCGGGAGGGGGGGAAGCGACGAGCAGTACTTC. This translates into CSGRGGSDEQYF.

In DNA, the CDR3 is TGTGCCAGCTCACCGACAGGCGATTATTGCACCTTC. Translated, it gives CASSPTGDYCTF. This sequence joins TRBV18 and TRBJ1-2, with a weak D call TRBD1 (6 bases). Germline CDR1 KGHSH, CDR2 LQKENI. The V gene lost 3 bases and the J gene lost 13 bases, with 15 bases spanning the gap. The CDR3 covers 12 residues.

This chain links TRBV5-1 with TRBJ1-4, with D unresolved. The CDR3 totals 15 residues. Trimming took off 4 bases at V and 0 bases at J, with 10 bases between the two ends. Germline CDR1 and CDR2: SGHRS and YFSETQ. The CDR3 coding sequence is TGCGCCAGCAGCGCTTCAACCCCAACTAATGAAAAACTGTTTTTT. Translating it yields CASSASTPTNEKLFF.

This clone was counted a few times. This chain connects TRBV27 to TRBJ1-5; D not certain. Germline V CDR1 and CDR2: MNHEY, SMNVEV (reference sequence). This CDR3 comprises 15 residues. Trimming cost V 2 bases and J 7 bases, with 15 bases left between them. CDR3 residues: CASSLGGPGGQPQHF. CDR3 sequence (DNA): TGTGCCAGCAGTTTAGGAGGGCCCGGAGGACAGCCCCAGCATTTT.

The chain is built from TRBV7-8 and TRBJ2-3; 8 positions match TRBD2. This CDR3 contains 14 residues. CDR1 is SGHVS, CDR2 FQNEAQ, per germline. The V segment lost 1 base and the J segment 5 bases; nucleotides outside the gene matches: 2. The CDR3 loop is CASSLVSGGDTQYF. As DNA, the CDR3 is TGTGCCAGCAGCTTAGTCAGCGGGGGAGATACGCAGTATTTT.

This clone appeared a few times. The J gene is TRBJ2-1, the V gene TRBV7-8; the match to TRBD1 covers 8 bases. V was clipped by 5 bases and J by 6 bases; unmatched bases: 12. The CDR3 sequence is 16 residues long. CDR1 and CDR2 (germline): SGHVS, FQNEAQ. CDR3: CASSPALRTGPNEQFF. The CDR3 DNA is TGTGCCAGCAGCCCAGCCCTCCGGACAGGGCCCAATGAGCAGTTCTTC.

This chain joins TRBV5-1 and TRBJ1-2, with a tentative D call TRBD1 (6 bases). Trimming shortened V by 0 bases and J by 8 bases, and 11 bases separated the two germline ends. The V gene's germline CDR1 is SGHRS and CDR2 YFSETQ. There are 13 residues in the CDR3. The CDR3 loop reads CASSLGDTGGYTF. CDR3 DNA: TGCGCCAGCAGCTTGGGGGACACCGGCGGCTACACCTTC.

This clone was seen a handful of times. In DNA form, the CDR3 reads TGTGCCAGCAGCGTAGGCACAGCGGGGAATTCACCCCTCCACTTT. Encoded protein: CASSVGTAGNSPLHF. The V call is TRBV9, the J call TRBJ1-6; D unclear. The CDR3 consists of 15 residues. The V gene's germline CDR1 is SGDLS and CDR2 YYNGEE. Deletions cut 0 bases from V and 7 bases from J, with 11 bases between.